This entry lists 9 T cell receptor beta chains sequenced from one sample in a study of cytomegalovirus exposure and HLA in healthy donors. PCR was performed using 60 Vbeta and 13 Jbeta primers. Profiling relied on immunoSEQ multiplex PCR, and the TCRdb table lists in-frame clones only, not all of them. Of roughly 100,000 clones detected, 75% to 85% appear once; the ten largest clones hold approximately 2%. The material sequenced was PBMCs. These receptors were taken from a man aged 25 to 45 in good health and CMV-seronegative.

The CDR3 is CASSLYPPGGVSQETQYF. The CDR3 DNA is TGTGCCAGCAGCTTATATCCACCCGGGGGTGTCTCACAAGAGACCCAGTACTTC. The gene calls are TRBV7-8 and TRBJ2-5, with a possible D match to TRBD2 (6 bases). Trimming stripped 2 bases from V and 2 bases from J, with 21 bases between. Germline CDR1 is SGHVS and CDR2 is FQNEAQ. This CDR3 comprises 18 residues. The full variable domain, rest sourced from reference TRBV7-8 and TRBJ2-5, is GAGVSQSPRYKVAKRGQDVALRCDPISGHVSLFWYQQALGQGPEFLTYFQNEAQLDKSGLPSDRFFAERPEGSVSTLKIQRTQQEDSAVYLCASSLYPPGGVSQETQYFGPGTRLLVL.

The rearrangement links TRBV23-1 to TRBJ2-2; TRBD1 is a possible D gene (6 bases). TRBV23-1 is an ORF, and what it does is uncertain. Between the trimmed V and J ends, which lost 9 bases and 12 bases, there was a span of 11 bases. This CDR3 is 10 amino acids long. The CDR3 DNA reads TGCGCCAGAGGGACACCTCAGCTGTTTTTT. Protein sequence: CARGTPQLFF.

The V and J genes are TRBV5-4 and TRBJ2-1, with 9 bases lining up with TRBD2. The ends lost 4 bases at V and 8 bases at J; junction bases unmatched: 7. This CDR3 is 14 amino acids long. Per the germline V gene, CDR1 is SGHNT and CDR2 is YYREEE (reference sequence). The CDR3 nucleotides are TGTGCCAGCAGCCGTCCTAGCGGGACCCATGAGCAGTTCTTC. This codes for CASSRPSGTHEQFF.

J is TRBJ1-2 and V is TRBV19; D not certain. V was pared by 4 bases and J by 0 bases, with 6 bases between. Germline V gene lookup returns CDR1 LNHDA and CDR2 SQIVND (reference sequence). The CDR3 loop spans 13 amino acids. The CDR3 loop is CASSNPSNYGYTF. The CDR3 bases are TGTGCCAGTAGTAATCCCTCTAACTATGGCTACACCTTC. The full variable domain, rest sourced from reference TRBV19 and TRBJ1-2, is DGGITQSPKYLFRKEGQNVTLSCEQNLNHDAMYWYRQDPGQGLRLIYYSQIVNDFQKGDIAEGYSVSREKKESFPLTVTSAQKNPTAFYLCASSNPSNYGYTFGSGTRLTVV.

J is TRBJ1-5 and V is TRBV6-5; 10 positions match TRBD1. With 0 bases clipped from V and 5 bases from J, the junction kept 1 base outside the gene matches. The CDR3 length is 15 residues. Germline V lookup: CDR1 MNHEY, CDR2 SVGAGI. The CDR3 nucleotides read TGTGCCAGCAGTTACTCGGGGACAGGGGATCAGCCCCAGCATTTT. Translated: CASSYSGTGDQPQHF.

The CDR3 sequence: CASRGRGSSTDTQYF. As DNA, the CDR3 is TGTGCCAGTCGAGGTCGGGGGTCTAGCACAGATACGCAGTATTTT. The genes are TRBV6-1 and TRBJ2-3; possibly TRBD2 for D (6 bases). The CDR3 has 15 residues. Germline values: CDR1 MNHNS, CDR2 SASEGT. Trimming pared 9 bases from V and 0 bases from J, leaving 16 bases between.

This clone appeared once. This sequence joins TRBV19 and TRBJ2-3; a possible D gene is TRBD2 (5 bases). V gave up 5 bases and J gave up 6 bases, with 21 bases separating them. Germline assignment: CDR1 LNHDA and CDR2 SQIVND (reference sequence). The CDR3 has 16 residues. CDR3 protein: CASSPTSGARRDTQYF. In DNA form, the CDR3 reads TGTGCCAGTAGTCCGACAAGCGGAGCCCGCAGGGATACGCAGTATTTT.

As regards this clone: The junction departs from germline at one end; a sequencing error may be responsible. V is TRBV15 and J is TRBJ1-1; 7 bases are shared with TRBD1. The V gene's germline CDR1 is LNHNV and CDR2 YYDKDF (reference sequence). CDR3 length equals 14 residues. In nucleotides, the CDR3 is TGTGCCACCAGCGGAGACAGGGTGTTTGGTGAAGCTTTCTTT. Amino acid sequence: CATSGDRVFGEAFF.

This clone was recorded once. The rearrangement uses TRBV5-6 and TRBJ1-6; a possible D gene is TRBD1 (5 bases). The ends were cut back, 4 bases at V and 5 bases at J, with 19 bases in the middle. Germline loops: CDR1 SGHDT, CDR2 YYEEEE. This CDR3 has 17 amino acids. The CDR3 DNA follows: TGTGCCAGCAGCCCATTACAGGCGGCCTGGGATAATTCACCCCTCCACTTT. Protein: CASSPLQAAWDNSPLHF.